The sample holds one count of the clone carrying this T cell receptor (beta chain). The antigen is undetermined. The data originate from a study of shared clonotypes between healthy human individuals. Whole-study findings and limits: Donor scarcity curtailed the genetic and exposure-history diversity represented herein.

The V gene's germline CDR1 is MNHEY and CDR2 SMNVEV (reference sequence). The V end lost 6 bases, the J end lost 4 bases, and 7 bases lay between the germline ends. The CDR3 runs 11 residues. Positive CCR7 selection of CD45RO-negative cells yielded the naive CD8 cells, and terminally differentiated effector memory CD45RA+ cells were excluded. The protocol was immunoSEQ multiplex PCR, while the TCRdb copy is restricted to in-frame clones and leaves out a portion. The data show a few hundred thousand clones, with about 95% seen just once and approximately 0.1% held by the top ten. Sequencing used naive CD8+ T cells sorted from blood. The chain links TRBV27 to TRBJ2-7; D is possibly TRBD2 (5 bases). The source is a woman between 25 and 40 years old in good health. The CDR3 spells CASRLGYEQYF. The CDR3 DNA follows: TGTGCCAGCAGACTAGGGTACGAGCAGTACTTC.